Shown below are 14 T cell receptor beta chains from a single sample sequenced in a study of T cells after yellow fever vaccination. TCRdb ran MiXCR on the 5' RACE reads and lists one entry per CDR3 protein. The table records 400,000 or so distinct CDR3 sequences, 18% of them present only once. This specimen was PBMCs, taken before the yellow fever booster vaccination. Source of these receptors: a man aged 18 to 29 who received the YFV17D yellow fever vaccine.

This chain uses TRBV7-3 with TRBJ2-2; 8 nucleotides agree with TRBD1. Germline-derived CDR1 and CDR2 are SGHTA and FQGTGA. There are 15 residues in the CDR3. J was trimmed by 9 bases and V by 2 bases; bases with no gene match: 8. The CDR3: CASSLGQGGSRELFF. The CDR3 DNA is TGTGCCAGCAGCTTAGGACAGGGCGGTAGCCGGGAGCTGTTTTTT.

In this sample, this clonotype turned up many times. This chain links TRBV6-1 with TRBJ2-2; tentatively, D is TRBD2 (6 bases). The CDR3 runs to 13 residues. The germline CDR1 and CDR2 sequences are MNHNS and SASEGT. V was shortened by 11 bases and J by 4 bases, with 14 bases between the two germline ends. The CDR3 loop reads CAGGLGGTGELFF. In DNA form, the CDR3 reads TGTGCCGGGGGACTTGGGGGCACCGGGGAGCTGTTTTTT.

The genes are TRBV27 and TRBJ2-4; TRBD1 aligns across 9 bases. Germline V CDR1 and CDR2: MNHEY, SMNVEV (reference sequence). CDR3 length: 15 residues. J lost 6 bases, V lost 5 bases, and 8 bases had no gene match. The CDR3 here is CASSSLQGAGNIQYF. DNA of the CDR3: TGTGCCAGCAGTAGTTTACAGGGGGCCGGAAACATTCAGTACTTC.

This clonotype was picked up one time. V and J are TRBV7-9 and TRBJ1-1; D is uncertain. This CDR3 is 15 amino acids long. Germline lookup yields CDR1 SEHNR and CDR2 FQNEAQ (reference sequence). V lost 0 bases and J lost 11, with 19 bases in between. CDR3 nucleotides: TGTGCCAGCAGCTTAGCGAGGTGGGCCCGGAGCGGGGCTTTCTTT. Protein: CASSLARWARSGAFF.

This clonotype was seen more than once but under ten times. The J gene is TRBJ1-3, the V gene TRBV7-9, with 9 bases that match TRBD1. After removal of 0 bases from V and 1 base from J, the junction contained 4 bases not matched to a gene. The CDR3 totals 17 residues. Germline assignment: CDR1 SEHNR and CDR2 FQNEAQ (reference sequence). The CDR3 is CASSLAGQGSSGNTIYF. CDR3 in DNA: TGTGCCAGCAGCTTAGCGGGACAGGGTTCGTCTGGAAACACCATATATTTT.

The V call is TRBV29-1, the J call TRBJ2-5; possible D gene TRBD2, 6 bases. V was trimmed by 2 bases and J by 4 bases, leaving 11 bases between them. This CDR3 spans 13 amino acids. Germline V gives CDR1 SQVTM, CDR2 ANQGSEA. CDR3 residues: CSVEPTRAETQYF. For the CDR3, the DNA is TGCAGCGTTGAACCGACTAGGGCAGAGACCCAGTACTTC.

This sequence joins TRBV7-6 and TRBJ1-5, with D perhaps TRBD1 (5 bases). Germline loops: CDR1 SGHVS, CDR2 FNYEAQ. The CDR3 has 13 amino acids. Trimming took off 5 bases at V and 9 bases at J, with 14 bases between the two ends. The CDR3 DNA reads as TGTGCCAGCAGCACCCGTGAGGGACGGCCCCAGCATTTT. Amino acids: CASSTREGRPQHF.

The CDR3 sequence: CASSPGTPPYEQYV. CDR3 in DNA: TGTGCCAGCAGCCCGGGGACGCCGCCCTACGAGCAGTACGTC. The chain employs TRBV12-3 or TRBV12-4 and TRBJ2-7; D may be TRBD1 or TRBD2 (5 bases each). V gave up 6 bases and J gave up 2 bases, with 14 bases separating them. There are 14 residues in the CDR3.

The V gene is TRBV7-9, the J gene TRBJ2-1; D gene ambiguous. This CDR3 has 12 residues. V was cut by 3 bases and J by 9 bases, with 9 bases left in between. The germline gives CDR1 SEHNR, CDR2 FQNEAQ (reference sequence). CDR3 nucleotide sequence: TGTGCCAGCAGCTTCGGAATCGGTGAGCAGTTCTTC. As protein: CASSFGIGEQFF.

Only a few counts were recorded for this clonotype. The genes are TRBV20-1 and TRBJ1-5; D gene ambiguous. Trimming removed 2 bases from V and 8 bases from J, with 10 bases in between. The length of the CDR3 is 12 residues. CDR1 is DFQATT and CDR2 is SNEGSKA in the germline V gene (reference sequence). DNA for the CDR3: TGCAGTGCTAGACCCGTAGGTGAGCCCCAGCATTTT. It specifies CSARPVGEPQHF.

The V and J genes are TRBV7-8 and TRBJ2-3; the D is unclear. Germline V gene sequence: CDR1 SGHVS, CDR2 FQNEAQ. The CDR3 extends over 14 amino acids. V lost 4 bases and J lost 4, with 12 bases in between. CDR3 sequence: CASSSWTGPDTQYF. The CDR3 DNA follows: TGTGCCAGCAGCTCCTGGACCGGCCCAGATACGCAGTATTTT.

The DNA for the CDR3 is TGCAGTGCCGAACCGGGACAGAGCTCCTACGAGCAGTACTTC. It translates to CSAEPGQSSYEQYF. The gene calls are TRBV20-1 and TRBJ2-7; 7 bases are shared with TRBD1. The CDR3 is 14 residues long. The V gene end was trimmed by 6 bases and the J gene end by 0 bases; junction bases not matched to a gene: 8. The germline V gene encodes CDR1 DFQATT and CDR2 SNEGSKA (reference sequence).

This clonotype was counted between two and nine times. The chain has TRBV2 and TRBJ2-5; D is undetermined. The length of the CDR3 is 16 residues. The V end lost 0 bases, the J end lost 0 bases, and 11 bases lay between the germline ends. Germline V gene data show CDR1 as SNHLY and CDR2 as FYNNEI. The CDR3 region has the DNA TGTGCCAGCAGTGAAGCCGGCAGGATGCACCAAGAGACCCAGTACTTC. It translates to CASSEAGRMHQETQYF.

The rearrangement links TRBV5-4 to TRBJ1-6, with D perhaps TRBD1 (5 bases). Trimming stripped 3 bases from V and 9 bases from J, with 22 bases between. The CDR3 sequence is 17 residues long. Germline V gene data show CDR1 as SGHNT and CDR2 as YYREEE (reference sequence). The CDR3 DNA is TGTGCCAGCAGCTCGAAGGGAGCGAGGGGAGTCGGTTCACCCCTCCACTTT. This codes for CASSSKGARGVGSPLHF.